Listed here is a single TCR beta chain. Its antigen is not identified. This entry comes from a study of T cell responses to AZD1222 COVID-19 vaccine. Points from the study as a whole: Targeting of unmutated variant regions was reportedly seen in nearly half of spike-specific TCRs. Scientists sampled the repertoires only once the peak T cell response had passed.

Sequencing used immunoSEQ multiplex PCR; TCRdb keeps in-frame clones, though not all of them. The data show 150,000 or so clones, around nine tenths seen once. V gave up 5 bases and J gave up 3 bases, with 19 bases separating them. The CDR3 is 16 residues long. CDR1 and CDR2 from the germline V gene are MDHEN and SYDVKM. The chain combines TRBV28 with TRBJ1-1, with a possible D match to TRBD1 (6 bases). Sequences were derived from peripheral blood, sampled on day 0 of AZD1222 vaccination. The clonotype originates from an adult in good health. DNA for the CDR3: TGTGCCAGCAGTCTAGGGGGGCGCCCGCGGGACACTGAAGCTTTCTTT. The encoded protein is CASSLGGRPRDTEAFF.